This TCR beta chain was recorded in a study of cytomegalovirus exposure and HLA in healthy donors. General study results and limits: Within the 100 to 150 validation repertoires, first-cohort TCR clusters tended to co-occur, according to a later analysis. As was reported, the classifier diagnosed cytomegalovirus status with high specificity and sensitivity.

The CDR3 runs 14 residues. The germline CDR1 and CDR2 sequences are SGHRS and YFSETQ. With 6 bases clipped from V and 4 bases from J, the junction kept 8 bases outside the gene matches. Produced via immunoSEQ multiplex PCR; TCRdb's table is partial and in-frame only. In the table there are about 360,000 clones, just over 85% of which are singletons. Regarding this clone: No antigen is known for it.

This chain uses TRBV5-1 with TRBJ2-7, with 9 bases aligning to TRBD2. The receptor comes from a woman between 18 and 29 years old in good health and CMV-seronegative. The source material was PBMCs. The CDR3, as DNA: TGCGCCAGCACCCAGGGGACTAGCAAGTACGAGCAGTACTTC. Protein: CASTQGTSKYEQYF.